This T cell receptor (beta chain) was sequenced for a study of OX40 agonist ivuxolimab in advanced cancers. Study-wide context: Averaging roughly 60 years in age, with a range of about 20 to 90, the cohort was more than 75% male. Study results and limitations: Some nonresponders likewise displayed low normalized T-cell clonal expansion.

Profiling relied on immunoSEQ multiplex PCR, and the TCRdb table lists in-frame clones only, not all of them. The sample consists of just under 55,000 clones, 70% to 80% of them appearing once. On this clone itself: As yet, its antigen is unknown.

The TCR sequence derives from an adult with an advanced solid tumor such as melanoma, head and neck, liver or kidney cancer. The specimen was CD4+ or CD8+ T cells sorted from blood, collected in a trial of the OX40 agonist ivuxolimab.

CDR3 amino acids: CASSPFRPTGLQETQYF. CDR3 coding DNA: TGTGCCAGCAGTCCTTTTCGACCGACAGGGTTGCAAGAGACCCAGTACTTC. The rearrangement uses TRBV5-5 and TRBJ2-5, with 7 bases aligning to TRBD1. Germline trimming cut 5 bases from V and 2 bases from J; bases unmatched to any gene: 15. Germline CDR1 reads SGHKS; CDR2 reads YYEKEE (reference sequence). This CDR3 region has 17 residues.